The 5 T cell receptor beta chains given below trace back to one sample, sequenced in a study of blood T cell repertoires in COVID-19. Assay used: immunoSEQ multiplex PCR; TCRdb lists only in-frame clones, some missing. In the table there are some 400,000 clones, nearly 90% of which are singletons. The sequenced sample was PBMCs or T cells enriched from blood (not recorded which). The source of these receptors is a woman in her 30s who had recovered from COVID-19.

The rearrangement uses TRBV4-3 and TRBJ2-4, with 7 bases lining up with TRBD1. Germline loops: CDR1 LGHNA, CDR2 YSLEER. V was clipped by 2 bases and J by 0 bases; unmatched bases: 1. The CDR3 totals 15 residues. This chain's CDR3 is CASSQNRGAKNIQYF. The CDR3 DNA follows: TGCGCCAGCAGCCAAAACAGGGGAGCCAAAAACATTCAGTACTTC.

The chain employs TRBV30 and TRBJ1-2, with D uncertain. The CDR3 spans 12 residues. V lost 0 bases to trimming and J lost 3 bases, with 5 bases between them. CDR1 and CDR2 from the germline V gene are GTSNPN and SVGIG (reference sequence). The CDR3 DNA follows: TGTGCCTGGAGTGTTAATGACTATGGCTACACCTTC. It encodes CAWSVNDYGYTF. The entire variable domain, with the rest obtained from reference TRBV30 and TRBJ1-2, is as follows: SQTIHQWPATLVQPVGSPLSLECTVEGTSNPNLYWYRQAAGRGLQLLFYSVGIGQISSEVPQNLSASRPQDRQFILSSKKLLLSDSGFYLCAWSVNDYGYTFGSGTRLTVV.

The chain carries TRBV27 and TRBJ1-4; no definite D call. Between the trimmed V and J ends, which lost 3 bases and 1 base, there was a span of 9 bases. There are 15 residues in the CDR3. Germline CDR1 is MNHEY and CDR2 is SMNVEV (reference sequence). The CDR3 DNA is TGTGCCAGCAGTTTGGGCGCCGGAACTAATGAAAAACTGTTTTTT. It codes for CASSLGAGTNEKLFF.

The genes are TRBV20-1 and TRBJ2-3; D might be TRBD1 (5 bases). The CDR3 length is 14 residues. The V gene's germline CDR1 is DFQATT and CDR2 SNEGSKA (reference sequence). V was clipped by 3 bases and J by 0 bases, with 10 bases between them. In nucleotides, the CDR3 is TGCAGTGCTAGTTCGACAGATAGCACAGATACGCAGTATTTT. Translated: CSASSTDSTDTQYF.

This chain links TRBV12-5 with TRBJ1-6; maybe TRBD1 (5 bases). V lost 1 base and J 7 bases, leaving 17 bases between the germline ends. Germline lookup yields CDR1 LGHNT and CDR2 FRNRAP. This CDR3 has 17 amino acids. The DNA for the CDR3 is TGTGCTAGTGGTTTGGGCTTTGGAGGGGCGATAAATTCACCCCTCCACTTT. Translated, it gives CASGLGFGGAINSPLHF.